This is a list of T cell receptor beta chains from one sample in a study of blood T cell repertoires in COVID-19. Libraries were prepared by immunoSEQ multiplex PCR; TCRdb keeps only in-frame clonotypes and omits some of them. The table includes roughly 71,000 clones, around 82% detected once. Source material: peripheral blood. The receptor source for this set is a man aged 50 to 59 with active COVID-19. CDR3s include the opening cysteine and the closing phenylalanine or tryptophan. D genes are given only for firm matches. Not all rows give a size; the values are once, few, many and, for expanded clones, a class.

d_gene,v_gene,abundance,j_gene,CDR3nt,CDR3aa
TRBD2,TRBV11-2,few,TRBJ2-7,TGTGCCAGCAGCTTAGGGTTGGATACTAGCGAGTCCTACGAGCAGTACTTC,CASSLGLDTSESYEQYF
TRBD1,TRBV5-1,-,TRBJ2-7,TGCGCCAGCAGCTTGTCCGGACAGGGGTGGTACGAGCAGTACTTC,CASSLSGQGWYEQYF
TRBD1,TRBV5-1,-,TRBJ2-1,TGCGCCAGCAGCTCCACGGACAGGGCAGGCAATGAGCAGTTCTTC,CASSSTDRAGNEQFF
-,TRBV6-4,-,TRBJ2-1,TGTGCCAGCAGTGAATTCGGGGGGCCCCCCAATGAGCAGTTCTTC,CASSEFGGPPNEQFF
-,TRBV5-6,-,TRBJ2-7,TGTGCCAGCAGCTCCCAGTCCCCGGGCTACGAGCAGTACTTC,CASSSQSPGYEQYF
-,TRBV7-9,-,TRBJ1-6,TGTGCCAGCAGCTTCAGGGAATTGCATTCACCCCTCCACTTT,CASSFRELHSPLHF
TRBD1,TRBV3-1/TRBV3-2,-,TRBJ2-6,TGTGCCAGCAGGTCAGGGGGCGACGGGGCCAACGTCCTGACTTTC,CASRSGGDGANVLTF
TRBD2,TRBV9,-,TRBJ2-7,TGTGCCAGCAGCGTAGAACTAGCGGACTACGAGCAGTACTTC,CASSVELADYEQYF
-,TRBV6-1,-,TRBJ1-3,TGTGCCAGCAGTGAGCAGGGGTCCGGCTCCGTATATTTT,CASSEQGSGSVYF
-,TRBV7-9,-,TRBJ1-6,TGTGCCAGCAGGTTGATGGCAGATTCACCCCTCCACTTT,CASRLMADSPLHF
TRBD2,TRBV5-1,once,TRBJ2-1,TGCGCCAGCAGCTTGCATTTAGCGGGGTCCTCCTACAATGAGCAGTTCTTC,CASSLHLAGSSYNEQFF
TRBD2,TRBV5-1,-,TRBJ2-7,TGCGCCAGCAGCTTGACTAGCGGGAGCTCCTACGAGCAGTACTTC,CASSLTSGSSYEQYF
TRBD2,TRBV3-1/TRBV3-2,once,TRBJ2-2,TGTGCCAGCAGCTCCGTAATAGCGGGAGATCAGCCGAACGCGAACACCGGGGAGCTGTTTTTT,CASSSVIAGDQPNANTGELFF
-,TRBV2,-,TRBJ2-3,TGTGCCAGCACACCCAGGGCAGAGGATACGCAGTATTTT,CASTPRAEDTQYF
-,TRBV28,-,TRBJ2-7,TGTGCCAGCAGTTTAGGGGCCCTGTACGAGCAGTACTTC,CASSLGALYEQYF
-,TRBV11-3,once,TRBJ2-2,TGTGCCGCCGGAGAGGTTCTTAACACCGGGGAGCTGTTTTTT,CAAGEVLNTGELFF
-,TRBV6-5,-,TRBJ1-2,TGTGCCAGCAGTTACCCTCGGGACAAGGGCTATGGCTACACCTTC,CASSYPRDKGYGYTF
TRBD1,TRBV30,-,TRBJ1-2,TGTGCCTGGAGTGGAGGGTTCGGGACAGGAGCTAACTATGGCTACACCTTC,CAWSGGFGTGANYGYTF
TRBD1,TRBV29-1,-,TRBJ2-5,TGCAGCGCCGCTGGGACAGCGAAGGAGACCCAGTACTTC,CSAAGTAKETQYF
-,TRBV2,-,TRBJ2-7,TGTGCCAGCCGAACCCTACTAGATTCGTCGGGGGAGCAGTACTTC,CASRTLLDSSGEQYF
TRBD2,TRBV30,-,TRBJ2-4,TGTGCCTGGGCAATTATGGGGGGGAACATTCAGTACTTC,CAWAIMGGNIQYF
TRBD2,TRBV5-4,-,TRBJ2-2,TGTGCCAGCAGCTTGACTAGCGGGCACACCGGGGAGCTGTTTTTT,CASSLTSGHTGELFF
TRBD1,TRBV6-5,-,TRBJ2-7,TGTGCCAGCAGCTCGTCCGGGACAGCCTCCTACGAGCAGTACTTC,CASSSSGTASYEQYF
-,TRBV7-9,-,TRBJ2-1,TGTGCCAGCAGCTTAGAGAGAAAACAGTTCTTC,CASSLERKQFF
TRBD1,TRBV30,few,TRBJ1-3,TGTGCCTGGAGTGGAGGGGGCGCTGGAAACACCATATATTTT,CAWSGGGAGNTIYF
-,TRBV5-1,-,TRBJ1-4,TGCGCCAGCCACCCCGGCAGGGTAGGGGAAAAACTGTTTTTT,CASHPGRVGEKLFF
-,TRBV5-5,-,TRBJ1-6,TGTGCCAGCAGCTTCGGACCAGGAGGGTCACCCCTCCACTTT,CASSFGPGGSPLHF
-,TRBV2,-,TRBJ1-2,TGTGCCAGCAGTGTAGTGTCGCAGGTTCGTGGCTACACCTTC,CASSVVSQVRGYTF
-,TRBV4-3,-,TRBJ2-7,TGCGCCAGCAGCCTAAGGCGGGGCGACGAGCAGTACTTC,CASSLRRGDEQYF
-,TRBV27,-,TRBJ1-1,TGTGCCAGCAGGGAGGGGATGAACACTGAAGCTTTCTTT,CASREGMNTEAFF
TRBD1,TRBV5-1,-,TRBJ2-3,TGCGCCAGCAGCGTAGGGACAGTTACAGATACGCAGTATTTT,CASSVGTVTDTQYF
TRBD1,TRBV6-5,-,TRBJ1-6,TGTGCCAGCAACCAGAAGGGACAGGGGTGGTCACCCCTCCACTTT,CASNQKGQGWSPLHF
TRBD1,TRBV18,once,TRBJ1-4,TGTGCCAGCTCACCGAGGGACAGCCCTAATGAAAAACTGTTTTTT,CASSPRDSPNEKLFF
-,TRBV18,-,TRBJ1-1,TGTGCCAGCTCACCCCTAGAGTTGAACACTGAAGCTTTCTTT,CASSPLELNTEAFF
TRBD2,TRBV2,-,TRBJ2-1,TGTGCCAGCAGTGAGGGGCGGGAGGCCTACAATGAGCAGTTCTTC,CASSEGREAYNEQFF
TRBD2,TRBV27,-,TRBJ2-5,TGTGCCAGCAGTCCCTTTCGGGAGGGAGGGCCAGAGACCCAGTACTTC,CASSPFREGGPETQYF
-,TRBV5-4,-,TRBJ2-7,TGTGCCAGCACCAAGGGACTTCGCGACGAGCAGTACTTC,CASTKGLRDEQYF
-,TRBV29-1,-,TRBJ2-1,TGCAGCGTGGGGGGAGGCAGCGATGAGCAGTTCTTC,CSVGGGSDEQFF
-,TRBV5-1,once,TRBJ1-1,TGCGCCAGCAGAACCCGTCCGGGACAACTGAACACTGAAGCTTTCTTT,CASRTRPGQLNTEAFF